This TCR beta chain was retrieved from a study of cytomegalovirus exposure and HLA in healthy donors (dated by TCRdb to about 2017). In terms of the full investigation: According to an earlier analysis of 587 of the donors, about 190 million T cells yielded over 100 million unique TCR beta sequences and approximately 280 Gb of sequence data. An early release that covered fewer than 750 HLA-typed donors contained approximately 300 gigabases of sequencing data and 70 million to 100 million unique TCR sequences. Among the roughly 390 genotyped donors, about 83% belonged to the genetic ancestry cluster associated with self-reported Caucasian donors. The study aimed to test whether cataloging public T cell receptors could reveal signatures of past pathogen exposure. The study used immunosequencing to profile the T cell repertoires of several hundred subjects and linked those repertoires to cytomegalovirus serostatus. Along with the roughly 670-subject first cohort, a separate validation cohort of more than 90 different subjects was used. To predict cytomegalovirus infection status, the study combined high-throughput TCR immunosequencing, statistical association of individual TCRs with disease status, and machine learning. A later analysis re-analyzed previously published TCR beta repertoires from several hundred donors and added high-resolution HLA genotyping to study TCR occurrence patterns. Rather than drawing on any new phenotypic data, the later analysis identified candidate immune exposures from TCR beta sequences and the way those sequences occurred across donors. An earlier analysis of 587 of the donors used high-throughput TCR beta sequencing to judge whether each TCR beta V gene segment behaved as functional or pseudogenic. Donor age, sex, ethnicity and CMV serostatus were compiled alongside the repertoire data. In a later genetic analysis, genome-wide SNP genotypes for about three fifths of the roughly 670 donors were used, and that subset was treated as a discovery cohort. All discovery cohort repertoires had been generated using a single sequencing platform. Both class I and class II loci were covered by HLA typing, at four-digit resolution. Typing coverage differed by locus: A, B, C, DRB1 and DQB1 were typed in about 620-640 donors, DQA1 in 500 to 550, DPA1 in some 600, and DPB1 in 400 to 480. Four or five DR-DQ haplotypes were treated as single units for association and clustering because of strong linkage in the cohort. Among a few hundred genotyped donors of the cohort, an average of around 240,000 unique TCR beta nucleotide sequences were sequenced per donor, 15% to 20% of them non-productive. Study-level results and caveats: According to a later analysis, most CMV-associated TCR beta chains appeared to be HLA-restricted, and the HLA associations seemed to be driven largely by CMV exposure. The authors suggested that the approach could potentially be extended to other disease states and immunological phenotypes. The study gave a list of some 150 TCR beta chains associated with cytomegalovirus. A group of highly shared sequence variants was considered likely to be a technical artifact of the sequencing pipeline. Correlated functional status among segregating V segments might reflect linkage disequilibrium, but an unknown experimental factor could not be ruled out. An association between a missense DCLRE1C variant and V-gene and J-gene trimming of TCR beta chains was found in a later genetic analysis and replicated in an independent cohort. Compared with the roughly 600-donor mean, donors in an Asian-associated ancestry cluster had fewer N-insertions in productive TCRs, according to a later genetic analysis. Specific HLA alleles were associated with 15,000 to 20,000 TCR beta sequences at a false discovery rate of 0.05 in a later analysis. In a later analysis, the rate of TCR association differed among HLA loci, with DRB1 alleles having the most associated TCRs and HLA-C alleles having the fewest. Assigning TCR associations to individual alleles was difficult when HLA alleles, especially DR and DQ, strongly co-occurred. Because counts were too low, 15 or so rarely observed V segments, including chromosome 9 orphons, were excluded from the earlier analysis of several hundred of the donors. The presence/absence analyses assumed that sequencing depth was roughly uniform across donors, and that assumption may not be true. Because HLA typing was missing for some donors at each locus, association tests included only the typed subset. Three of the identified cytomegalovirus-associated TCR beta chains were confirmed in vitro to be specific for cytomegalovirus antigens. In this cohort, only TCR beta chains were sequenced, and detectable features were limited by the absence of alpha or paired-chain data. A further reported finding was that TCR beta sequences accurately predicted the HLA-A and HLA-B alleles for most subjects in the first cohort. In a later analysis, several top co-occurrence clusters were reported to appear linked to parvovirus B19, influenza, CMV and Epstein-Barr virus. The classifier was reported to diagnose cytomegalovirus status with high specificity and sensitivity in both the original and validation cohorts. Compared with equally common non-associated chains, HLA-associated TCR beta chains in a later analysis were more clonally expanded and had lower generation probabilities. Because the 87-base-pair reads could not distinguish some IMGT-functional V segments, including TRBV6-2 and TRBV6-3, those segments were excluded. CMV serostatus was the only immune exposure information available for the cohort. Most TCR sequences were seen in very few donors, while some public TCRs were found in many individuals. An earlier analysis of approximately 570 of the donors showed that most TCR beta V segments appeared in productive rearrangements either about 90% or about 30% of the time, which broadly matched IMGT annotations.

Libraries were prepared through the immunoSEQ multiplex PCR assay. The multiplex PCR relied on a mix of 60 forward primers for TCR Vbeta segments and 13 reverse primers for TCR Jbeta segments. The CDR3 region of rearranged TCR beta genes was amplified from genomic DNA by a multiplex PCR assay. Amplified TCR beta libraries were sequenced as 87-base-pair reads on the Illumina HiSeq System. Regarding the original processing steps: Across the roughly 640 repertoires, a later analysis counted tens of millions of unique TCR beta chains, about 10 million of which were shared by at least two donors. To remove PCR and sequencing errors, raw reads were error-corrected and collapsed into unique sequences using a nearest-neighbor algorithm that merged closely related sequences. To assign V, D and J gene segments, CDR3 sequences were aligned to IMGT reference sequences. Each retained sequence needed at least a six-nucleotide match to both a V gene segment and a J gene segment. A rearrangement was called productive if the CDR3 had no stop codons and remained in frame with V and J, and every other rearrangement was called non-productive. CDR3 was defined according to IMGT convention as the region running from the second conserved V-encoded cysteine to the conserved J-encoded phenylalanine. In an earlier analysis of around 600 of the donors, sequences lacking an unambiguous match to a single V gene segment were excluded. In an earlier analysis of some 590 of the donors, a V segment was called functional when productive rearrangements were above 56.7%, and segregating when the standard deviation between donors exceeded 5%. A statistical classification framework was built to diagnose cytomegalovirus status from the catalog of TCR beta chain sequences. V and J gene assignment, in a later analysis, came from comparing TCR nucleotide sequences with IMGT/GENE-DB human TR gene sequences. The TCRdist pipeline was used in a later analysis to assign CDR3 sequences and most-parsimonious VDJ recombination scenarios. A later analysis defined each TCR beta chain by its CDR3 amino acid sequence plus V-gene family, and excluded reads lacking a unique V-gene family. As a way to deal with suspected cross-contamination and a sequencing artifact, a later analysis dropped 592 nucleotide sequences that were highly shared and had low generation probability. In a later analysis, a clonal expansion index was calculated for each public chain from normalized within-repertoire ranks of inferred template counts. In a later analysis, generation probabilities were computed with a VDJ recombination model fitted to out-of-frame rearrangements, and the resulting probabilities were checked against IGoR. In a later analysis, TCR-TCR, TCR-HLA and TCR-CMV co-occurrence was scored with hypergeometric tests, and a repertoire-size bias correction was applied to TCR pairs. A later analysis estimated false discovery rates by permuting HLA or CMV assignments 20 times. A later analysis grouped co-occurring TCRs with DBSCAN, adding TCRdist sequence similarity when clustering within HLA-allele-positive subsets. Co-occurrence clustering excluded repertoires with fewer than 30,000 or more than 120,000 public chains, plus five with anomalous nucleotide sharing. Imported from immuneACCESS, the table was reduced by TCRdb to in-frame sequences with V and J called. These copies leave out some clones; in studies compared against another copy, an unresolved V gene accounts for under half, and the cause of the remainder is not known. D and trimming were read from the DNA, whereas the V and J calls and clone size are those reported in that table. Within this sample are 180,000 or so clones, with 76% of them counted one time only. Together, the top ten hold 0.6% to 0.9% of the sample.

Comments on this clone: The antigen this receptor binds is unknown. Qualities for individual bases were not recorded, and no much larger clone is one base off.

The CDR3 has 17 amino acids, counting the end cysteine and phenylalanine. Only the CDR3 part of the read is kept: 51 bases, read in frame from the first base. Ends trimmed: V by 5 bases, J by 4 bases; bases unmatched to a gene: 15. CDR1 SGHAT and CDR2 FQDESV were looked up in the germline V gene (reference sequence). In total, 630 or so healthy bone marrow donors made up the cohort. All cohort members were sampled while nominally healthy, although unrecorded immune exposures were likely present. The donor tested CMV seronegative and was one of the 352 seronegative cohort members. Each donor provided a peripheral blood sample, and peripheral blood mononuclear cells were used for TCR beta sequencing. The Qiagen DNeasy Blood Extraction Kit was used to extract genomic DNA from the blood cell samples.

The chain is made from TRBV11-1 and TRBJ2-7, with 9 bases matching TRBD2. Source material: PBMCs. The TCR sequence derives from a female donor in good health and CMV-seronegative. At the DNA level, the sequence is TGTGCCAGCAGCCTTGGGGGTCCGACTAGCGGCAAATACGAGCAGTACTTC. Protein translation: CASSLGGPTSGKYEQYF. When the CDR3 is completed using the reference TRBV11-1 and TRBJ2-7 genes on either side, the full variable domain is EAEVAQSPRYKITEKSQAVAFWCDPISGHATLYWYRQILGQGPELLVQFQDESVVDDSQLPKDRFSAERLKGVDSTLKIQPAELGDSAMYLCASSLGGPTSGKYEQYFGPGTRLTVT.